These 8 T cell receptor beta chains were all obtained from the same sample, sequenced in a study of post-analysis software for immune sequencing data. General study findings and limits: When patients were compared with controls, 4 or 5 TRBV segments were more frequent, TRBV5-6, TRBV5-1 and TRBV20-1 among them.

TCR beta cDNA libraries had unique molecular identifiers. TCRdb redid the calling of the PCR reads with MiXCR, one entry per CDR3 protein. This sample has about 170,000 distinct CDR3 sequences, with about 30% found just once. These receptors lack a known antigen. Source material: blood. These receptors were obtained from a girl aged 5-17 years with multiple sclerosis.

This clonotype was found many times. V gene TRBV20-1 combines with J gene TRBJ1-2, with D unclear. Between the trimmed V and J ends, which lost 5 bases and 8 bases, there was a span of 12 bases. Germline CDR1 reads DFQATT; CDR2 reads SNEGSKA (reference sequence). There are 11 residues in the CDR3. The CDR3 reads CSARRTEGYTF. The CDR3 bases are TGCAGTGCTCGAAGGACTGAAGGCTACACCTTC.

This clonotype has more than one count but fewer than ten. The chain links TRBV6-7 to TRBJ1-2, with 8 bases fitting TRBD1. TRBV6-7 is sorted into the ORF group, with uncertain function. After removal of 6 bases from V and 2 bases from J, the junction contained 11 bases not matched to a gene. CDR3 length: 16 residues. In nucleotides, the CDR3 is TGTGCCAGCAGCCGAACCGGGACAGGACAGAACTATGGCTACACCTTC. Amino acids: CASSRTGTGQNYGYTF.

This clonotype was recorded at least ten times. The chain is built from TRBV18 and TRBJ1-5; 10 positions match TRBD1. Trimming at V came to 4 bases and at J to 4 bases, leaving 10 bases not matched to a gene. Germline values: CDR1 KGHSH, CDR2 LQKENI. CDR3 length equals 17 residues. CDR3 nucleotide sequence: TGTGCCAGCTCACTACCCCCGGGACAGGGGATGAATCAGCCCCAGCATTTT. Translated: CASSLPPGQGMNQPQHF.

Within the sample, this clonotype is medium-sized. V and J are TRBV20-1 and TRBJ2-1; 9 bases are a match to TRBD2. The CDR3 loop spans 14 amino acids. The J segment lost 5 bases and the V segment lost 4 bases, leaving 6 bases of the junction unmatched. The germline gives CDR1 DFQATT, CDR2 SNEGSKA (reference sequence). Here the CDR3 reads CSAKTSGPHNEQFF. The CDR3 DNA reads as TGCAGTGCTAAGACTAGCGGACCACACAATGAGCAGTTCTTC.

This clonotype was observed once. The junction and the germline gene differ at one end; a read error may be behind it. This chain connects TRBV28 to TRBJ2-4; TRBD2 agrees at 7 bases. The CDR3 runs to 17 residues. Germline V lookup: CDR1 MDHEN, CDR2 SYDVKM. CDR3 sequence (DNA): TGTGCCAGCAGTCCCTCGAGGGGAGGGAGGTCCAAAAACATTCAGGACTTC. This sequence encodes CASSPSRGGRSKNIQDF.

In its sample, this clonotype was seen many times. The chain has TRBV6-2 or TRBV6-3 and TRBJ2-7; no definite D call. Trimming pared 6 bases from V and 1 base from J, leaving 13 bases between. This CDR3 region has 14 residues. Germline loops: CDR1 MNHEY, CDR2 SVGEGT. CDR3 bases: TGTGCCAGCAGATGGGTGGTCGTATCCTACGAGCAGTACTTC. Translated, it gives CASRWVVVSYEQYF.

The chain links TRBV20-1 to TRBJ2-2; no clear D gene. This CDR3 has 11 residues. CDR1 is DFQATT, CDR2 SNEGSKA, per germline (reference sequence). The germline V and J ends were trimmed by 6 bases and 8 bases, with 10 bases remaining between them. The CDR3 region is CSATQTGELFF. CDR3 sequence (DNA): TGCAGTGCAACCCAGACGGGGGAGCTGTTTTTT.

This clonotype was counted only a few times. V gene TRBV10-3 combines with J gene TRBJ1-5; D is uncertain. Trimming cost V 10 bases and J 5 bases, with 15 bases left between them. The CDR3 sequence is 13 residues long. The germline CDR1 and CDR2 sequences are ENHRY and SYGVKD. CDR3 bases: TGTGCCACCGGGCATCGCCCCGATCAGCCCCAGCATTTT. This codes for CATGHRPDQPQHF.